Ten or more counts support the clone carrying this T cell receptor beta chain. This sample was included in a study of neurological immune-mediated disorders. A single record per CDR3 protein comes from TCRdb applying MiXCR to the 5' RACE reads. The sample has tens of thousands of distinct CDR3 sequences; 10% are singletons. With 6 bases removed from V and 8 bases from J, the gap between germline ends came to 20 bases. Germline-derived CDR1 and CDR2 are DFQATT and SNEGSKA (reference sequence). The CDR3 contains 14 residues. Sequencing was carried out using PBMCs. The clonotype originates from a woman aged 60-70 years with HTLV-1-associated myelopathy (HAM/TSP). The J gene is TRBJ2-1, the V gene TRBV20-1; no firm D call. The CDR3 loop is CSASRALGRDEQFF. The CDR3, as DNA: TGCAGTGCCAGCCGGGCCCTAGGACGGGATGAGCAGTTCTTC.